The 19 T cell receptor beta chains presented below share a single source sample, sequenced in a study of blood T cell repertoires in COVID-19. Repertoires were generated with immunoSEQ multiplex PCR, while TCRdb's copy carries only in-frame clones and drops some. The table shows about 93,000 clones, with 80% occurring only once. Source material: peripheral blood. Receptor source: a human donor in a cohort sampled during active COVID-19.

This chain links TRBV28 with TRBJ2-7, with D possibly TRBD1 on 5 matching bases. This CDR3 contains 15 residues. Per the germline V gene, CDR1 is MDHEN and CDR2 is SYDVKM. Deletions cut 4 bases from V and 3 bases from J, with 16 bases between. This CDR3 is CASSSISRASYEQYF. CDR3 bases: TGTGCCAGCAGTTCCATAAGCAGGGCAAGCTACGAGCAGTACTTC.

The J gene is TRBJ1-4, the V gene TRBV5-1; 7 bases agree with TRBD1. Germline V gene lookup returns CDR1 SGHRS and CDR2 YFSETQ. This CDR3 region has 14 residues. J was trimmed by 7 bases and V by 1 base; bases with no gene match: 4. The CDR3 DNA sequence: TGCGCCAGCAGCTTGTCAGGGGGTAGTGAAAAACTGTTTTTT. Translated: CASSLSGGSEKLFF.

The table lists this clone with a count of one. V usage is TRBV5-1 and J usage is TRBJ2-3, with D maybe TRBD2 (5 bases). The CDR3 is 15 residues long. Looked up from germline, CDR1 is SGHRS and CDR2 is YFSETQ. The V end lost 4 bases, the J end lost 2 bases, and 14 bases lay between the germline ends. In nucleotides, the CDR3 is TGCGCCAGCAGCCCGGGGAGTAAAACCACAGATACGCAGTATTTT. As protein: CASSPGSKTTDTQYF.

The chain uses TRBV6-1 and TRBJ1-1; D not resolved. The V gene lost 1 base and the J gene lost 1 base, with 4 bases spanning the gap. Germline CDR1 MNHNS, CDR2 SASEGT. This CDR3 is built from 13 residues. The CDR3 sequence is CASSEGANTEAFF. CDR3 in DNA: TGTGCCAGCAGTGAAGGAGCGAACACTGAAGCTTTCTTT.

The chain couples TRBV27 to TRBJ1-6; no definite D call. Germline CDR1 MNHEY, CDR2 SMNVEV (reference sequence). Trimming left V 2 bases short and J 14 bases short, with 13 bases between. CDR3 length: 13 residues. The CDR3 DNA reads TGTGCCAGCAGTTTAAGCAGGCTGCAATCCCTCCACTTT. Residues: CASSLSRLQSLHF.

CDR3 sequence reads: CASRLGVTPEYGYTF. The CDR3 DNA sequence: TGTGCCAGCAGGCTCGGAGTTACCCCGGAGTATGGCTACACCTTC. The rearrangement joins TRBV2 to TRBJ1-2; no clear D gene. Trimming left V 6 bases short and J 5 bases short, with 19 bases between. The CDR3 spans 15 residues. Germline loops: CDR1 SNHLY, CDR2 FYNNEI.

J is TRBJ2-5 and V is TRBV7-2; no clear D. CDR1 is SGHTA, CDR2 FQGNSA, per germline. The CDR3 consists of 13 residues. Trimming shortened V by 6 bases and J by 3 bases, and 11 bases separated the two germline ends. CDR3 sequence (DNA): TGTGCCAGCAGAGGAAATCAGGAAGAGACCCAGTACTTC. Translation: CASRGNQEETQYF.

The CDR3 sequence is CASSWTGRSYEQYF. CDR3 nucleotides: TGTGCCAGCAGTTGGACAGGGCGGTCCTACGAGCAGTACTTC. The chain employs TRBV11-2 and TRBJ2-7; TRBD1 agrees at 8 bases. The CDR3 has 14 residues. The junction had 5 bases not matched to a gene; V was cut back by 6 bases and J by 1 base. The V gene's germline CDR1 is SGHAT and CDR2 FQNNGV.

V gene TRBV5-6 combines with J gene TRBJ2-2; TRBD1 might be the D (5 bases). Trimming removed 4 bases at V and 2 bases at J, with 12 bases between. This CDR3 spans 15 amino acids. The V gene's germline CDR1 is SGHDT and CDR2 YYEEEE. CDR3: CASSRGQLNTGELFF. CDR3 DNA sequence: TGTGCCAGCAGCAGAGGACAACTCAACACCGGGGAGCTGTTTTTT.

The chain has TRBV6-5 and TRBJ2-1; 12 bases line up with TRBD2. The CDR3 has 14 residues. Per the germline V gene, CDR1 is MNHEY and CDR2 is SVGAGI. V shed 6 bases and J 9 bases; nucleotides not matched to a gene: 6. As DNA, the CDR3 is TGTGCCAGCAGGGCGACTAGCGGGAGCACTGAGCAGTTCTTC. As protein: CASRATSGSTEQFF.

The CDR3 DNA follows: TGTGCCAGCTCACTAGACAGAAGCCTCGCTGAAAAACTGTTTTTT. Its protein is CASSLDRSLAEKLFF. V usage is TRBV18 and J usage is TRBJ1-4; D possibly corresponds to TRBD1 (5 bases). Trimming pared 4 bases from V and 7 bases from J, leaving 16 bases between. There are 15 residues in the CDR3. Germline V lookup: CDR1 KGHSH, CDR2 LQKENI.

The CDR3 spells CASSLEGRQNSPLHF. DNA of the CDR3: TGCGCCAGCAGCTTGGAAGGGAGGCAGAACTCACCCCTCCACTTT. The rearrangement uses TRBV5-1 and TRBJ1-6, with D hard to call. The CDR3 is made up of 15 amino acids. V dropped 0 bases and J dropped 10 bases, with 14 bases sitting between them. CDR1 SGHRS and CDR2 YFSETQ come from the germline V gene.

The rearrangement links TRBV19 to TRBJ1-2; 8 nucleotides agree with TRBD1. The CDR3 spans 11 residues. The germline CDR1 and CDR2 sequences are LNHDA and SQIVND (reference sequence). The V and J ends lost 10 bases and 7 bases, in that order; junction bases with no gene match: 5. Written as DNA, the CDR3 is TGTGCCACCCGGACAGGGAGTGGCTACACCTTC. Amino acid sequence: CATRTGSGYTF. The full variable domain, completed using reference TRBV19 and TRBJ1-2, is DGGITQSPKYLFRKEGQNVTLSCEQNLNHDAMYWYRQDPGQGLRLIYYSQIVNDFQKGDIAEGYSVSREKKESFPLTVTSAQKNPTAFYLCATRTGSGYTFGSGTRLTVV.

The gene calls are TRBV7-8 and TRBJ1-2; 9 positions match TRBD1. V shed 5 bases, J shed 1 base, and the junction held 5 bases outside the gene matches. The CDR3 has 15 residues. CDR1 and CDR2 from the germline V gene are SGHVS and FQNEAQ. CDR3 loop: CASSVGDRDNYGYTF. The DNA of the CDR3 is TGTGCCAGCAGCGTAGGGGACAGGGATAACTATGGCTACACCTTC.

The chain links TRBV18 to TRBJ1-2; the D is unclear. The CDR3 sequence is 15 residues long. Trimming pared 0 bases from V and 5 bases from J, leaving 13 bases between. The germline gives CDR1 KGHSH, CDR2 LQKENI. In nucleotides, the CDR3 is TGTGCCAGCTCACCACCGATAGATCGCGTTTATGGCTACACCTTC. This gives the protein CASSPPIDRVYGYTF.

CDR3 bases: TGTGCCAGCAGCCCGGACGGCCGGAGGGGCTACACCTTC. Its translation: CASSPDGRRGYTF. The chain recombines TRBV7-9 with TRBJ1-2; unclear D gene. V gave up 5 bases and J gave up 8 bases, with 15 bases separating them. This CDR3 is built from 13 residues. Germline values: CDR1 SEHNR, CDR2 FQNEAQ (reference sequence).

V and J are TRBV2 and TRBJ2-1; no clear D. Germline values: CDR1 SNHLY, CDR2 FYNNEI. V was trimmed by 7 bases and J by 4 bases, leaving 5 bases between them. This CDR3 contains 11 residues. CDR3: CASMRYNEQFF. Written as DNA, the CDR3 is TGTGCCAGCATGAGATACAATGAGCAGTTCTTC.

V gene TRBV24-1 combines with J gene TRBJ2-3; D gene uncertain. Per germline, CDR1 KGHDR and CDR2 SFDVKD. CDR3 length: 12 amino acids. Between the trimmed V and J ends, which lost 4 bases and 3 bases, there was a span of 4 bases. The CDR3 nucleotides read TGTGCCACCAGTGACAGAACAGATACGCAGTATTTT. Translated: CATSDRTDTQYF.

This clone came up once. The chain uses TRBV27 and TRBJ1-5, with D possibly matching TRBD1 (5 bases). This CDR3 contains 16 residues. The ends were cut back, 1 base at V and 2 bases at J, with 12 bases in the middle. CDR1 and CDR2 (germline): MNHEY, SMNVEV (reference sequence). The CDR3: CASSLYATGGNQPQHF. The CDR3 nucleotides read TGTGCCAGCAGTTTATATGCAACGGGGGGCAATCAGCCCCAGCATTTT.